Here is one T cell receptor (beta chain) with its context. The PCR made use of 60 Vbeta and 13 Jbeta primers. Here immunoSEQ multiplex PCR was the method, and the copy in TCRdb shows in-frame clones only, minus some. The sample holds approximately 180,000 clones; roughly 79% are singletons and the top ten take 4% to 5%. This record comes from a study of cytomegalovirus exposure and HLA in healthy donors. The V end was cut by 5 bases, the J end by 0 bases, with 12 bases between. The CDR3 covers 14 residues. Germline loops: CDR1 SGHDT, CDR2 YYEEEE. The receptor comes from a woman aged 18-29 years in good health and CMV-seropositive. The specimen sequenced was PBMCs. The chain carries TRBV5-6 and TRBJ2-7; a possible D gene is TRBD1 (6 bases). CDR3 protein: CASSRTEHSYEQYF. CDR3 coding DNA: TGTGCCAGCAGTAGGACAGAACACTCCTACGAGCAGTACTTC.